One and the same sample provided the 26 T cell receptor beta chains below, sequenced in a study of CD8 T cell repertoires and HIV-1 epitope variants. Their cognate antigens are unknown. Method: immunoSEQ multiplex PCR; TCRdb's copy keeps in-frame clones and lacks some. The table includes 5,000 or so clones, 65% detected once. Sequences were obtained from cultured CD8+ T cells derived from PBMCs. Source of these receptors: a male donor with HIV.

The genes are TRBV7-3 and TRBJ2-1; D is unclear. CDR1 and CDR2 (germline): SGHTA, FQGTGA. The V end lost 1 base, the J end lost 3 bases, and 7 bases lay between the germline ends. The CDR3 extends over 14 amino acids. The CDR3 loop is CASSLNALYNEQFF. The CDR3, as DNA: TGTGCCAGCAGCTTAAATGCACTCTACAATGAGCAGTTCTTC. The complete variable domain, with remaining parts taken from reference TRBV7-3 and TRBJ2-1, reads GAGVSQTPSNKVTEKGKYVELRCDPISGHTALYWYRQSLGQGPEFLIYFQGTGAADDSGLPNDRFFAVRPEGSVSTLKIQRTERGDSAVYLCASSLNALYNEQFFGPGTRLTVL.

This chain links TRBV29-1 with TRBJ1-3; no clear D. The CDR3 loop spans 13 amino acids. Trimming left V 8 bases short and J 4 bases short, with 15 bases between. The germline V gene has CDR1 SQVTM and CDR2 ANQGSEA. CDR3 residues: CSTAAGGGNTIYF. The CDR3, as DNA: TGCAGCACCGCCGCGGGAGGCGGAAACACCATATATTTT.

The chain is built from TRBV7-2 and TRBJ2-4; D is perhaps TRBD1 or TRBD2 (5 bases each). CDR3 length equals 15 residues. The germline CDR1 and CDR2 sequences are SGHTA and FQGNSA. V dropped 5 bases and J dropped 0 bases, with 11 bases sitting between them. The CDR3 nucleotides read TGTGCCAGCAGCCCCGGGGCCCTAGCCAAAAACATTCAGTACTTC. This encodes CASSPGALAKNIQYF.

J is TRBJ2-7 and V is TRBV9, with 9 bases fitting TRBD2. Germline CDR1 reads SGDLS; CDR2 reads YYNGEE. This CDR3 has 14 amino acids. V lost 2 bases to trimming and J lost 7 bases; unmatched junction nucleotides: 7. Here the CDR3 reads CASSVGGLAEEQYF. The CDR3 DNA is TGTGCCAGCAGCGTTGGGGGACTAGCTGAGGAGCAGTACTTC. The variable domain in full, with the rest retrieved from reference TRBV9 and TRBJ2-7, is DSGVTQTPKHLITATGQRVTLRCSPRSGDLSVYWYQQSLDQGLQFLIQYYNGEERAKGNILERFSAQQFPDLHSELNLSSLELGDSALYFCASSVGGLAEEQYFGPGTRLTVT.

Relative to its sample, this clone is medium-sized. The chain employs TRBV7-2 and TRBJ1-1, with D possibly TRBD1 on 6 matching bases. The CDR3 sequence is 17 residues long. Germline V gives CDR1 SGHTA, CDR2 FQGNSA. The V gene lost 2 bases and the J gene lost 3 bases, with 19 bases spanning the gap. The CDR3 sequence: CASSLHGPGAGDTEAFF. CDR3 nucleotides: TGTGCCAGCAGCTTACACGGTCCGGGGGCGGGTGACACTGAAGCTTTCTTT.

CDR3 region: CASSVLGGEQFF. The CDR3 region has the DNA TGTGCCAGCAGCGTCCTCGGGGGTGAGCAGTTCTTC. The chain carries TRBV9 and TRBJ2-1; a weak D match, TRBD2 (6 bases). This CDR3 has 12 amino acids. The V gene lost 2 bases and the J gene lost 9 bases, with 9 bases spanning the gap. From germline, CDR1 is SGDLS and CDR2 YYNGEE. The full variable domain, rest sourced from reference TRBV9 and TRBJ2-1, is DSGVTQTPKHLITATGQRVTLRCSPRSGDLSVYWYQQSLDQGLQFLIQYYNGEERAKGNILERFSAQQFPDLHSELNLSSLELGDSALYFCASSVLGGEQFFGPGTRLTVL.

This chain links TRBV27 with TRBJ2-5; maybe TRBD2 (5 bases). The CDR3 spans 15 residues. Germline lookup yields CDR1 MNHEY and CDR2 SMNVEV (reference sequence). Trimming took off 6 bases at V and 2 bases at J, with 16 bases between the two ends. CDR3 DNA sequence: TGTGCCAGCAGCTCCGCCGGGATAGATCAAGAGACCCAGTACTTC. It encodes CASSSAGIDQETQYF.

The count of this clone is one. This chain links TRBV7-7 with TRBJ2-2; D is possibly TRBD1 or TRBD2 (5 bases each). The CDR3 is 13 amino acids. Trimming shortened V by 5 bases and J by 6 bases, and 10 bases separated the two germline ends. Germline-derived CDR1 and CDR2 are SSHAT and FNYEAQ (reference sequence). The DNA for the CDR3 is TGTGCCAGCAGCCCTGGGGGAGCCGGGGAGCTGTTTTTT. It codes for CASSPGGAGELFF.

This chain links TRBV28 with TRBJ2-7; D not certain. The CDR3 contains 14 residues. CDR1 and CDR2 from the germline V gene are MDHEN and SYDVKM. V lost 5 bases to trimming and J lost 0 bases, with 11 bases between them. Here the CDR3 DNA reads TGTGCCAGCAGTCTTCTCTTGATCTCCTACGAGCAGTACTTC. Translated, it gives CASSLLLISYEQYF.

This clone is medium-sized within its sample. The CDR3 DNA reads TGTGCCAGCAGCCCTACAGGCGGGCGGGACGAGCAGTACTTC. It codes for CASSPTGGRDEQYF. The genes are TRBV4-2 and TRBJ2-7; D is tentatively TRBD1 or TRBD2 (5 bases each). CDR1 LGHNA and CDR2 YNFKEQ come from the germline V gene. The germline V and J ends were trimmed by 4 bases and 5 bases, with 15 bases remaining between them. The CDR3 loop spans 14 amino acids.

The gene calls are TRBV10-2 and TRBJ1-6; perhaps TRBD1 as D (5 bases). Trimming cost V 4 bases and J 7 bases, with 5 bases left between them. Germline V gene sequence: CDR1 WSHSY, CDR2 SAAADI. The CDR3 loop spans 12 amino acids. For the CDR3, the DNA is TGCGCCAGCAGTGGACAGAATTCACCCCTCCACTTT. Residues: CASSGQNSPLHF.

This sequence joins TRBV28 and TRBJ2-2; D ambiguous. V was trimmed by 3 bases and J by 0 bases, leaving 8 bases between them. CDR3 length: 15 residues. CDR1 is MDHEN and CDR2 is SYDVKM in the germline V gene. The CDR3 loop is CASSLEGPNTGELFF. As DNA, the CDR3 is TGTGCCAGCAGTTTGGAAGGGCCGAACACCGGGGAGCTGTTTTTT.

The chain employs TRBV6-1 and TRBJ2-7, with D perhaps matching TRBD1 (5 bases). The CDR3 loop spans 11 amino acids. Trimming took off 8 bases at V and 3 bases at J, with 8 bases between the two ends. Looked up from germline, CDR1 is MNHNS and CDR2 is SASEGT. The CDR3 DNA reads as TGTGCCAGCGGGGCCGGCTACGAGCAGTACTTC. Translated, it gives CASGAGYEQYF.

The rearrangement joins TRBV6-5 to TRBJ2-7; 7 positions agree with TRBD1. CDR3 length: 15 amino acids. V lost 6 bases and J lost 2; bases outside the gene matches: 10. Germline V lookup: CDR1 MNHEY, CDR2 SVGAGI. The CDR3 nucleotides read TGTGCCAGCAGCCTGACAGGGTCATTTACCTACGAGCAGTACTTC. Amino acids: CASSLTGSFTYEQYF.

By proportion, this clone is medium-sized. The chain joins TRBV29-1 to TRBJ2-2; unclear D gene. The CDR3 is made up of 12 amino acids. Trimming stripped 6 bases from V and 4 bases from J, with 9 bases between. Germline assignment: CDR1 SQVTM and CDR2 ANQGSEA. The CDR3 DNA sequence: TGCAGCGTCTTGAAGGGCACCGGGGAGCTGTTTTTT. This sequence encodes CSVLKGTGELFF.

This clone was observed a few times. The genes are TRBV18 and TRBJ1-3, with 7 bases that match TRBD1. There are 15 residues in the CDR3. From germline, CDR1 is KGHSH and CDR2 LQKENI. Trimming removed 3 bases from V and 7 bases from J; junction bases left unmatched: 9. The CDR3 nucleotides are TGTGCCAGCTCACCTCGGGACAGTCGAGAGAACACCATATATTTT. Amino acid sequence: CASSPRDSRENTIYF.

J is TRBJ2-2 and V is TRBV6-6; D might be TRBD1 (6 bases). The V gene lost 6 bases and the J gene lost 4 bases, with 9 bases spanning the gap. The CDR3 sequence is 13 residues long. Germline CDR1 is MNHNY and CDR2 is SVGAGI (reference sequence). CDR3 loop: CASSSDSTGELFF. CDR3 in DNA: TGTGCCAGCAGCTCGGACAGCACCGGGGAGCTGTTTTTT.

CDR3 nucleotide sequence: TGTGCCAGCAGCTTAGGGACAGGGGGCTTCTATGGCTACACCTTC. Its translation is CASSLGTGGFYGYTF. The chain joins TRBV5-6 to TRBJ1-2; 12 nucleotides align to TRBD1. CDR3 length: 15 amino acids. Germline CDR1 and CDR2: SGHDT and YYEEEE. V shed 2 bases, J shed 4 bases, and the junction held 3 bases outside the gene matches.

This clone came up once. The chain recombines TRBV28 with TRBJ2-1; TRBD2 aligns across 7 bases. V gave up 1 base and J gave up 4 bases; unmatched junction bases: 4. This CDR3 spans 15 amino acids. Germline CDR1 reads MDHEN; CDR2 reads SYDVKM. CDR3: CASSLSLAVYNEQFF. CDR3 in DNA: TGTGCCAGCAGTTTATCCCTAGCGGTTTACAATGAGCAGTTCTTC.

J is TRBJ2-7 and V is TRBV6-1; D possibly uses TRBD1 or TRBD2 (5 bases each). V shed 5 bases and J shed 0 bases, with 14 bases lying between them. The CDR3 sequence is 15 residues long. Germline CDR1 and CDR2: MNHNS and SASEGT. The CDR3 DNA sequence: TGTGCCAGCAGTACCGGGACCTGGAGCTCCTACGAGCAGTACTTC. This codes for CASSTGTWSSYEQYF.

The rearrangement links TRBV2 to TRBJ2-1, with no clear D. Germline V gene lookup returns CDR1 SNHLY and CDR2 FYNNEI. The CDR3 runs 13 residues. The V end lost 7 bases, the J end lost 8 bases, and 15 bases lay between the germline ends. CDR3 residues: CASTLKGRDEQFF. CDR3 sequence (DNA): TGTGCCAGCACCCTAAAGGGCAGAGATGAGCAGTTCTTC.

V gene TRBV6-5 combines with J gene TRBJ1-1; D is uncertain. The CDR3 contains 15 residues. Deletions cut 4 bases from V and 0 bases from J, with 12 bases between. From germline, CDR1 is MNHEY and CDR2 SVGAGI. The CDR3 here is CASSWTFALNTEAFF. The CDR3 nucleotides are TGTGCCAGCAGTTGGACCTTCGCCTTGAACACTGAAGCTTTCTTT.

As DNA, the CDR3 is TGTGCCAGCAGTGAAAGTCCAGCGGGAGAGGGAGATACGCAGTATTTT. Residues: CASSESPAGEGDTQYF. The chain uses TRBV6-1 and TRBJ2-3; 8 bases agree with TRBD2. Germline CDR1 is MNHNS and CDR2 is SASEGT. V gave up 2 bases and J gave up 5 bases; unmatched junction bases: 9. This CDR3 is built from 16 residues.

The chain combines TRBV27 with TRBJ2-7, with D unresolved. This CDR3 comprises 16 residues. Per germline, CDR1 MNHEY and CDR2 SMNVEV (reference sequence). Trimming removed 4 bases from V and 3 bases from J, with 19 bases in between. The CDR3 coding sequence is TGTGCCAGCAGTTCTCTCCTTTCTGGGATCGTCTACGAGCAGTACTTC. It yields the protein CASSSLLSGIVYEQYF.

The J gene is TRBJ2-7, the V gene TRBV6-5; 8 nucleotides align to TRBD1. V shed 5 bases and J 5 bases; nucleotides not matched to a gene: 5. The CDR3 runs to 13 residues. CDR1 MNHEY and CDR2 SVGAGI come from the germline V gene. CDR3 region: CASSETGEDEQYF. CDR3 nucleotide sequence: TGTGCCAGCAGTGAGACAGGGGAGGACGAGCAGTACTTC.

The chain has TRBV6-1 and TRBJ2-2, with 9 bases fitting TRBD2. With 10 bases clipped from V and 1 base from J, the junction kept 4 bases outside the gene matches. Germline assignment: CDR1 MNHNS and CDR2 SASEGT. The CDR3 extends over 14 amino acids. CDR3 amino acids: CATSSGVNTGELFF. DNA for the CDR3: TGTGCCACCTCTAGCGGGGTGAACACCGGGGAGCTGTTTTTT.